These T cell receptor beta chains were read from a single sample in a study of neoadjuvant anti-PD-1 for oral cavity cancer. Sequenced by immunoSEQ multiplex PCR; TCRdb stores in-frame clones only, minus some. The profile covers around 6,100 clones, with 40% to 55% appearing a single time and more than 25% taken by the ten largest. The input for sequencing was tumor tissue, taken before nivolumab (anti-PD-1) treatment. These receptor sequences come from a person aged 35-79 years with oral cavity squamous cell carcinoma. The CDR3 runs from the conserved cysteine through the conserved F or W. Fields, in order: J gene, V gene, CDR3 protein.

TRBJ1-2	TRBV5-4	CASSSQVGYGYTF
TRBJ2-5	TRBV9	CASSVAGTNSQETQYF
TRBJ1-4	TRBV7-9	CASSLGPPGIHPEKLFF
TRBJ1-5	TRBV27	CASSLEGQQPQHF
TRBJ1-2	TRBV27	CASSSYSQPGDYGYTF
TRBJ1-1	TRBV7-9	CASSTQGVGEAFF
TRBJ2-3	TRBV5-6	CASSWGQPTSTDTQYF
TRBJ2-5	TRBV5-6	CASSFDRGETQYF
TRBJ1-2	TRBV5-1	CASSGNRYYGYTF
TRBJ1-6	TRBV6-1	CASRLTGSYNSPLHF
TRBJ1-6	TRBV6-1	CASRRGNDSPLHF
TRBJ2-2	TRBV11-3	CASGMGGPGELFF
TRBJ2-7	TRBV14	CASSQYTRAYEQYF
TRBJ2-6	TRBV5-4	CASSQDQNSGANVLTF
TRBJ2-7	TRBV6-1	CASSLGDSAYEQYF
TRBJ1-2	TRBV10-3	CAISETLQGAMDYGYTF
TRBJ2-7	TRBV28	CASRRDRGTYEQYF
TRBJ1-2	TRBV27	CASSPQEGGYTF
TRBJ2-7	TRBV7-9	CASSFGPYEQYF
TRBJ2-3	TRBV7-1	CASSNPSSGGMTDTQYF
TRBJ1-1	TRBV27	CASSSDRRAGGRTEAFF
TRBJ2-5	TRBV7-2	CASSSRASGGARETQYF
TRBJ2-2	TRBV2	CASGGRGTGELFF
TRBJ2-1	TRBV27	CASRDGYNEQFF
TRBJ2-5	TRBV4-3	CASSQEWGGGETQYF
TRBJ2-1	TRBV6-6	CATKGGGRNEQFF
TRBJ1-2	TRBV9	CASSASGTVYGYTF
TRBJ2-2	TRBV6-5	CASGPYGTGELFF
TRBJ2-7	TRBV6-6	CASRPTGGFYEQYF
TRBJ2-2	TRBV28	CASKEQVTTGELFF
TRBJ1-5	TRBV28	CASDRDGTNQPQHF
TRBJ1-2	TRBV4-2	CASSQAGTGDGWGYTF
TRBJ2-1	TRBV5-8	CASSRDHYNEQFF
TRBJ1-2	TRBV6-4	CASSEWAGRDGYTF
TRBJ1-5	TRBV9	CASSLSDRENQPQHF
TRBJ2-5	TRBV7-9	CASSPRTGEETQYF
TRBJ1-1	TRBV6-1	CASSRREVDEAFF
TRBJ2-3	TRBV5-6	CASSPGGATDTQYF
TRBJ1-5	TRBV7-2	CASSSRGERQPQHF
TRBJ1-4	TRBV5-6	CASSLGTGLSDEKLFF
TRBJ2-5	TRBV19	CASSIAGDGETQYF
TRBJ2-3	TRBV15	CATLKGTDSTDTQYF
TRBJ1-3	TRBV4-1	CASRPDSGGSGGNTIYF
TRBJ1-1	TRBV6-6	CASISRQGKGNTEAFF
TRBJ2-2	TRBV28	CASSRGQGLGTGELFF
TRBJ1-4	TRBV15	CATSRDSGPRDEKLFF
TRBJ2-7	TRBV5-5	CASSLDKRYEQYF
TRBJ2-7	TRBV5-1	CASSGGHYEQYF